This T cell receptor beta chain was identified in a study of OX40 agonist ivuxolimab in advanced cancers. Study-level points and caveats: Both blood CD4+ and CD8+ T cells showed clonal growth by week 6 at 0.1 to 3.0 mg/kg. Partial responders at 0.1-3.0 mg/kg had among the lowest clonal expansion.

Data came from immunoSEQ multiplex PCR; TCRdb stores just in-frame clones and leaves some out. The sample consists of 90,000 to 100,000 clones, around nine tenths of them appearing once. CDR1 and CDR2 from the germline V gene are LGHNA and YNFKEQ. This CDR3 comprises 14 residues. Trimming at V came to 6 bases and at J to 3 bases, leaving 6 bases not matched to a gene. A word on this clone: Antigen unknown.

This chain uses TRBV4-2 with TRBJ1-1, with 8 bases identical to TRBD1. The sequence was obtained from an adult with an advanced solid tumor such as melanoma, head and neck, liver or kidney cancer. Sample: CD4+ or CD8+ T cells sorted from blood, taken in a trial of the OX40 agonist ivuxolimab. The DNA for the CDR3 is TGTGCCAGCAGATACACAGGGGGGGACACTGAAGCTTTCTTT. Amino acids: CASRYTGGDTEAFF.